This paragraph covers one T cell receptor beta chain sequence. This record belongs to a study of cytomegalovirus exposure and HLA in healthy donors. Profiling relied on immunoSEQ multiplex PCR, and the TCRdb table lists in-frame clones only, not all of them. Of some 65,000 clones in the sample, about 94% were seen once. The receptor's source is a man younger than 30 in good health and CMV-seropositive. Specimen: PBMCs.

In nucleotides, the CDR3 is TGTGCCAGCAGTTTAGCACAGGGACCTTCCTACGAGCAGTACTTC. It translates to CASSLAQGPSYEQYF. The chain recombines TRBV28 with TRBJ2-7, with D maybe TRBD1 (6 bases). Germline V CDR1 and CDR2: MDHEN, SYDVKM. Deletions cut 2 bases from V and 1 base from J, with 12 bases between. The length of the CDR3 is 15 residues.